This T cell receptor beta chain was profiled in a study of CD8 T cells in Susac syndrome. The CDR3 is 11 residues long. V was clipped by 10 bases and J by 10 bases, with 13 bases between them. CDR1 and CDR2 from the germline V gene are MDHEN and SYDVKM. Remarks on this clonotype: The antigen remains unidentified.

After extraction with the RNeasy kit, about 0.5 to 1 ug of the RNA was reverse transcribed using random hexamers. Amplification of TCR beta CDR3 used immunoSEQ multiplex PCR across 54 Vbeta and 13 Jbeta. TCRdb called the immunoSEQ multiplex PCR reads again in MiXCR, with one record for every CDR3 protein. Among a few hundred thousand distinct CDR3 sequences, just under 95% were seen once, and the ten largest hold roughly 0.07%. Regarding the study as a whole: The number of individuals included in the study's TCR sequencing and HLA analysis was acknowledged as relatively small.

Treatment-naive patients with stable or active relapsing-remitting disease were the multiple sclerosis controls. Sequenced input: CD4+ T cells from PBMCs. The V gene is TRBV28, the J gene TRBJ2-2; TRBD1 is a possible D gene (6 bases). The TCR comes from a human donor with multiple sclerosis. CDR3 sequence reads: CATQGSPELFF. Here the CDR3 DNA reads TGTGCCACCCAGGGGTCCCCGGAGCTGTTTTTT.